This T cell receptor beta chain is from a study of blood T cells in healthy people across ages. Primers used in a second PCR of about 7 to 12 cycles were a sample-barcoded 5' primer and a J-beta primer mix. Individual samples furnished no less than 2.5 million CDR3-containing paired-end reads apiece. One entry per CDR3 protein, called by TCRdb with MiXCR from the 5' RACE reads. The sample lists some 760,000 distinct CDR3 sequences; roughly 25% were seen once. Trimming stripped 4 bases from V and 4 bases from J, with 13 bases between. Germline V lookup: CDR1 MGHRA, CDR2 YSYEKL. This CDR3 has 15 amino acids. This sample was shared with a second study, whose subject was T cells of mothers and their children. That publication notes: No clones detected were persistent microchimeric T cell clones.

The sample comprised blood. The chain combines TRBV4-1 with TRBJ2-2; D call uncertain. This TCR came from a boy younger than 18 in good health. The CDR3 DNA follows: TGCGCCAGCAGCCTAGTGGGCACGAGCACCGGGGAGCTGTTTTTT. Translation gives CASSLVGTSTGELFF.